This TCR beta chain was obtained from a study of OX40 agonist ivuxolimab in advanced cancers. Overall study: Patients received ivuxolimab, an intravenous treatment, every 2 weeks at 0.01 to 10 mg/kg. Study-level points and caveats: Expanded peripheral T cell antigen specificity was not determined. More expanded clones were seen, on average, in CD8+ T cells than in CD4+.

A remark on this clone: Its specificity is unknown.

Here immunoSEQ multiplex PCR was the method, and the copy in TCRdb shows in-frame clones only, minus some. The repertoire has roughly 26,000 clones, roughly 80% of them found once; the top ten carry about 14%. The CDR3 is 12 amino acids. V lost 1 base, J lost 4 bases, and 8 bases lay in between. Germline CDR1 is GTSNPN and CDR2 is SVGIG (reference sequence). The clonotype originates from an adult with an advanced solid tumor such as melanoma, head and neck, liver or kidney cancer. The specimen was CD4+ or CD8+ T cells sorted from blood, collected in a trial of the OX40 agonist ivuxolimab. The chain joins TRBV30 to TRBJ2-7; D not resolved. CDR3: CAWSGLTYEQYF. Written as DNA, the CDR3 is TGTGCCTGGAGTGGACTTACGTACGAGCAGTACTTC.